Each of the 22 T cell receptor beta chains below was sequenced from the same sample in a study of blood T cell repertoires in COVID-19 (dated by TCRdb to about 2020). The library was generated by the immunoSEQ multiplex PCR assay. As stored in TCRdb, this immuneACCESS dataset retains in-frame rearrangements with V and J assigned. A fraction of the clones does not appear; measured against another copy, unresolved V genes explain less than half of the discrepancy, and the remainder lacks a known reason. The sample profile shows around 250,000 clones; around 83% of them were found once. Approximately 5.4% of the sample goes to the ten largest clones. The sequencing sample was made of peripheral blood. The receptors were sampled from a man older than 75 with acute or convalescent COVID-19.

This clone was observed a single time. The V call is TRBV12-3 or TRBV12-4, the J call TRBJ2-5; TRBD1 aligns across 8 bases. The CDR3 sequence is 13 residues long. The ends lost 3 bases at V and 5 bases at J; junction bases unmatched: 2. CDR3 in DNA: TGTGCCAGCAGTTTGGACAGGGTGGAGACCCAGTACTTC. Translating gives CASSLDRVETQYF.

The chain recombines TRBV10-3 with TRBJ2-3; 8 bases are shared with TRBD2. J gave up 2 bases and V 5 bases, and 6 bases lay outside the gene matches. The CDR3 has 15 residues. Germline CDR1 ENHRY, CDR2 SYGVKD. The CDR3: CAISTSGGYTDTQYF. The CDR3 DNA is TGTGCCATCAGTACGAGCGGGGGATACACAGATACGCAGTATTTT.

The J gene is TRBJ1-3, the V gene TRBV28; D remains unclear. The germline CDR1 and CDR2 sequences are MDHEN and SYDVKM. The CDR3 is 16 residues long. With 4 bases removed from V and 0 bases from J, the gap between germline ends came to 13 bases. As DNA, the CDR3 is TGTGCCAGCAGTTCACCGGGAGGCCCCTCTGGAAACACCATATATTTT. Its translation is CASSSPGGPSGNTIYF. The full variable domain, in which reference TRBV28 and TRBJ1-3 provide the parts outside the CDR3, is DVKVTQSSRYLVKRTGEKVFLECVQDMDHENMFWYRQDPGLGLRLIYFSYDVKMKEKGDIPEGYSVSREKKERFSLILESASTNQTSMYLCASSSPGGPSGNTIYFGEGSWLTVV.

The chain has TRBV19 and TRBJ1-1; 11 bases align to TRBD1. The V segment lost 3 bases and the J segment 5 bases; nucleotides outside the gene matches: 8. This CDR3 has 16 residues. Germline-derived CDR1 and CDR2 are LNHDA and SQIVND (reference sequence). The CDR3 nucleotides read TGTGCCAGTAGTATTGGGACAGGGGGATTATGGACTGAAGCTTTCTTT. Translation gives CASSIGTGGLWTEAFF.

This clone occurred once. The V and J genes are TRBV5-1 and TRBJ2-1; TRBD2 aligns across 11 bases. V shed 1 base, J shed 9 bases, and the junction held 3 bases outside the gene matches. CDR3 size: 14 residues. Germline V gene sequence: CDR1 SGHRS, CDR2 YFSETQ. The CDR3 bases are TGCGCCAGCAGCTTGACTAGCGGGAGTCCTGAGCAGTTCTTC. Amino acid sequence: CASSLTSGSPEQFF.

This chain uses TRBV28 with TRBJ1-1; D is possibly TRBD1 (5 bases). The CDR3 runs to 14 residues. Trimming cost V 6 bases and J 1 base, with 12 bases left between them. Germline lookup yields CDR1 MDHEN and CDR2 SYDVKM. The chain's CDR3 is CASSAHTGNTEAFF. Here the CDR3 DNA reads TGTGCCAGCAGCGCCCACACAGGGAACACTGAAGCTTTCTTT.

V and J are TRBV19 and TRBJ2-1; 10 bases align to TRBD2. The V segment lost 2 bases and the J segment 7 bases; nucleotides outside the gene matches: 8. This CDR3 spans 16 amino acids. Germline V gives CDR1 LNHDA, CDR2 SQIVND (reference sequence). CDR3 sequence reads: CASSIPQAGGYNEQFF. The CDR3 DNA is TGTGCCAGTAGTATACCCCAAGCGGGAGGGTATAATGAGCAGTTCTTC.

The chain is built from TRBV18 and TRBJ2-7, with D possibly being TRBD2 (6 bases). CDR3 length: 12 residues. V was shortened by 4 bases and J by 7 bases, with 11 bases between the two germline ends. The germline CDR1 and CDR2 sequences are KGHSH and LQKENI. The chain's CDR3 is CASSLSAGEQYF. DNA for the CDR3: TGTGCCAGCTCACTATCCGCGGGGGAGCAGTACTTC. The whole variable domain, remainder taken from reference TRBV18 and TRBJ2-7, is NAGVMQNPRHLVRRRGQEARLRCSPMKGHSHVYWYRQLPEEGLKFMVYLQKENIIDESGMPKERFSAEFPKEGPSILRIQQVVRGDSAAYFCASSLSAGEQYFGPGTRLTVT.

This chain connects TRBV19 to TRBJ1-3; tentatively, D is TRBD1 (5 bases). The germline gives CDR1 LNHDA, CDR2 SQIVND (reference sequence). CDR3 size: 15 residues. Trimming stripped 10 bases from V and 2 bases from J, with 18 bases between. The CDR3 DNA reads as TGTGCCACATCAACCGGGGGTTTACCTGGAAACACCATATATTTT. The encoded protein is CATSTGGLPGNTIYF. The full variable domain, its missing parts supplied by reference TRBV19 and TRBJ1-3, is DGGITQSPKYLFRKEGQNVTLSCEQNLNHDAMYWYRQDPGQGLRLIYYSQIVNDFQKGDIAEGYSVSREKKESFPLTVTSAQKNPTAFYLCATSTGGLPGNTIYFGEGSWLTVV.

V is TRBV19 and J is TRBJ1-2; possibly TRBD1 for D (5 bases). There are 15 residues in the CDR3. Looked up from germline, CDR1 is LNHDA and CDR2 is SQIVND (reference sequence). V was shortened by 8 bases and J by 6 bases, with 22 bases between the two germline ends. CDR3 DNA: TGTGCCAGTTTGAGTTCCATGGGGGGAAAGAATGGCTACACCTTC. Translated, it gives CASLSSMGGKNGYTF.

This clone was counted between two and nine times. This chain joins TRBV27 and TRBJ2-3; maybe TRBD2 (6 bases). Trimming pared 7 bases from V and 4 bases from J, leaving 15 bases between. CDR1 and CDR2 (germline): MNHEY, SMNVEV (reference sequence). The CDR3 runs 14 residues. In nucleotides, the CDR3 is TGTGCCAGCAAGTACGACACGGGAGCAGATACGCAGTATTTT. This sequence encodes CASKYDTGADTQYF.

CDR3 amino acids: CASSPPGLVAGSEEQFF. The CDR3 DNA reads TGTGCCAGCAGCCCCCCAGGGCTTGTGGCCGGATCGGAAGAGCAGTTCTTC. The rearrangement uses TRBV11-3 and TRBJ2-1, with D tentatively TRBD1 (5 bases). Germline CDR1 and CDR2: SGHNT and YENEEA. CDR3 size: 17 residues. V was cut by 5 bases and J by 10 bases, with 27 bases left in between.

This clone was counted only a few times. The V and J genes are TRBV9 and TRBJ2-1; TRBD1 matches at 8 bases. The CDR3 totals 14 residues. V lost 2 bases and J lost 7; bases outside the gene matches: 5. Germline assignment: CDR1 SGDLS and CDR2 YYNGEE. The CDR3, as DNA: TGTGCCAGCAGCGTTGGACAGGGAGTGAATGAGCAGTTCTTC. The encoded protein is CASSVGQGVNEQFF.

Only one count was recorded for this clone. The chain joins TRBV2 to TRBJ1-6, with no clear D. Trimming removed 7 bases from V and 0 bases from J, with 16 bases in between. The germline V gene has CDR1 SNHLY and CDR2 FYNNEI. This CDR3 region has 17 residues. The CDR3 loop is CASIRLGGSSYNSPLHF. For the CDR3, the DNA is TGTGCCAGCATCCGTTTGGGAGGAAGCTCCTATAATTCACCCCTCCACTTT.

The rearrangement uses TRBV2 and TRBJ1-2; D is unclear. There are 12 residues in the CDR3. Germline lookup yields CDR1 SNHLY and CDR2 FYNNEI. V was trimmed by 7 bases and J by 5 bases, leaving 11 bases between them. The CDR3 region is CASNEAQYGYTF. The CDR3 DNA follows: TGTGCCAGCAACGAGGCCCAATATGGCTACACCTTC.

This chain joins TRBV14 and TRBJ1-4; D ambiguous. This CDR3 region has 13 residues. The V end lost 4 bases, the J end lost 8 bases, and 11 bases lay between the germline ends. Germline CDR1 and CDR2: SGHDN and FVKESK. The CDR3 DNA reads TGTGCCAGCAGCCTCGGTGATGTCGAAAAACTGTTTTTT. It specifies CASSLGDVEKLFF.

The chain carries TRBV10-2 and TRBJ1-1; 7 bases map to TRBD1. CDR3 length: 14 amino acids. The V gene's germline CDR1 is WSHSY and CDR2 SAAADI. The junction had 6 bases not matched to a gene; V was cut back by 8 bases and J by 0 bases. This chain's CDR3 is CASYRTGVNTEAFF. In DNA, the CDR3 is TGCGCCAGCTATAGAACAGGGGTGAACACTGAAGCTTTCTTT.

This sequence joins TRBV5-1 and TRBJ2-5; 10 bases are shared with TRBD2. J lost 0 bases, V lost 3 bases, and 5 bases had no gene match. Germline-derived CDR1 and CDR2 are SGHRS and YFSETQ. The CDR3 has 16 residues. The CDR3 reads CASSSWTSGYQETQYF. DNA of the CDR3: TGCGCCAGCAGCTCATGGACTAGCGGATACCAAGAGACCCAGTACTTC. Using reference TRBV5-1 and TRBJ2-5 for the parts outside the CDR3, the full variable domain is KAGVTQTPRYLIKTRGQQVTLSCSPISGHRSVSWYQQTPGQGLQFLFEYFSETQRNKGNFPGRFSGRQFSNSRSEMNVSTLELGDSALYLCASSSWTSGYQETQYFGPGTRLLVL.

The chain links TRBV5-5 to TRBJ2-2; 8 bases agree with TRBD2. The J segment lost 3 bases and the V segment lost 0 bases, leaving 1 base of the junction unmatched. The CDR3 consists of 15 residues. Germline V lookup: CDR1 SGHKS, CDR2 YYEKEE (reference sequence). The CDR3 DNA sequence: TGTGCCAGCAGCTTGGTACTAGCGGACACCGGGGAGCTGTTTTTT. Its translation is CASSLVLADTGELFF.

To note about this clone: Within the sample, other DNA sequences also encode this same CDR3. V gene TRBV5-1 combines with J gene TRBJ1-2; 8 bases map to TRBD1. This CDR3 has 14 residues. The trim removed 4 bases at V and 3 bases at J, leaving 5 bases unmatched. Germline V CDR1 and CDR2: SGHRS, YFSETQ. In DNA form, the CDR3 reads TGCGCCAGCAGCCCCGGACAGGGAGACTATGGCTACACCTTC. Its translation: CASSPGQGDYGYTF. The variable domain in full, completed from reference TRBV5-1 and TRBJ1-2, reads KAGVTQTPRYLIKTRGQQVTLSCSPISGHRSVSWYQQTPGQGLQFLFEYFSETQRNKGNFPGRFSGRQFSNSRSEMNVSTLELGDSALYLCASSPGQGDYGYTFGSGTRLTVV.

The chain is built from TRBV5-1 and TRBJ2-3; 9 nucleotides line up with TRBD1. The CDR3 extends over 17 amino acids. The germline V gene has CDR1 SGHRS and CDR2 YFSETQ. V lost 0 bases, J lost 0 bases, and 5 bases stayed unmatched. CDR3 in DNA: TGCGCCAGCAGCTTGGCATCGACAGGGGGAAGCACAGATACGCAGTATTTT. It encodes CASSLASTGGSTDTQYF.

The V call is TRBV6-5, the J call TRBJ2-2; 10 nucleotides align to TRBD2. Germline CDR1 MNHEY, CDR2 SVGAGI. After removal of 6 bases from V and 7 bases from J, the junction contained 8 bases not matched to a gene. The CDR3 extends over 15 amino acids. CDR3 in DNA: TGTGCCAGCAGACATAGCGGGAGGTCGGTCGGGGAGCTGTTTTTT. This encodes CASRHSGRSVGELFF.